This T cell receptor beta chain was identified during a study of human T cells and chemical hapten exposure. On the study more broadly: Largely, small differences in pooled library volume made per-sample TCR yields vary.

The library labeled individual cDNA molecules by adding unique molecular identifiers to them. Original methodology: TCR counts had a median of about 100,000 per sample and spanned about 23,224 to 690,600. Via MiXCR, TCRdb re-called the RACE reads, giving one row per CDR3 protein. The V and J calls were determined by TCRdb, not by the authors. This table has about 34,000 distinct CDR3 sequences, around 5.9% appearing once. V lost 4 bases and J lost 4, with 11 bases in between. The CDR3 covers 13 residues. This clonotype has ten or more counts. The antigen remains unidentified. Time point: healthy volunteer bleed at 6 weeks. The starting material, unfractionated whole blood, was used for total RNA extraction. Study-wide results and caveats: DPC sensitization produced no change in TCRs with frequency above 1 in 1000.

Sequenced input: whole blood. The chain is built from TRBV12-3 or TRBV12-4 and TRBJ2-7; D possibly corresponds to TRBD1 (6 bases). This sequence was found in a human donor in good health. Some clones in this sample may be carry-over from other donors' samples. CDR3 amino acids: CASSYDQGYEQYF. In DNA, the CDR3 is TGTGCCAGCAGTTACGACCAGGGGTACGAGCAGTACTTC.